The 9 T cell receptor beta chains below come from one sample, sequenced in a study of shared clonotypes between healthy human individuals. Clones were read by immunoSEQ multiplex PCR, and TCRdb kept only the in-frame ones, dropping some. There are about 2.3 million clones in the sample; approximately 95% occur only once, and approximately 0.4% lies in the top ten. Sequenced material: naive CD4+ T cells from PBMCs. As to subset: CD45RA+ positively selected. The origin of the receptors is a man in his late teens or twenties in good health. Some clones in this sample may be carry-over from other donors' samples.

The chain carries TRBV7-2 and TRBJ2-5; 8 bases match TRBD2. The junction had 6 bases not matched to a gene; V was cut back by 5 bases and J by 1 base. The CDR3 is 15 amino acids. Per germline, CDR1 SGHTA and CDR2 FQGNSA. The chain's CDR3 is CASSLASGLQETQYF. The CDR3, as DNA: TGTGCCAGCAGCCTGGCTAGCGGGCTCCAAGAGACCCAGTACTTC. The full variable domain, completed using reference TRBV7-2 and TRBJ2-5, is GAGVSQSPSNKVTEKGKDVELRCDPISGHTALYWYRQSLGQGLEFLIYFQGNSAPDKSGLPSDRFSAERTGGSVSTLTIQRTQQEDSAVYLCASSLASGLQETQYFGPGTRLLVL.

This clone turned up a few times. The V gene is TRBV28, the J gene TRBJ1-1, with 7 nucleotides matching TRBD1. V dropped 3 bases and J dropped 7; count of bases not matched to a gene: 8. The CDR3 is 14 amino acids. Germline CDR1 MDHEN, CDR2 SYDVKM. The DNA of the CDR3 is TGTGCCAGCAGTTTGCATTACCGACAGGGTGAAGCTTTCTTT. The encoded protein is CASSLHYRQGEAFF.

V is TRBV5-1 and J is TRBJ1-5; TRBD1 matches 7 bases. Losses at the gene ends were 2 bases for V and 2 bases for J; bases not matched to a gene: 10. This CDR3 has 17 amino acids. Germline loops: CDR1 SGHRS, CDR2 YFSETQ. The CDR3, as DNA: TGCGCCAGCAGCTTCCCCCTACCCGACAGGGGCAATCAGCCCCAGCATTTT. It specifies CASSFPLPDRGNQPQHF.

The chain uses TRBV28 and TRBJ1-5, with 9 bases that match TRBD1. The CDR3 loop spans 14 amino acids. V lost 6 bases and J lost 6; bases outside the gene matches: 6. The V gene's germline CDR1 is MDHEN and CDR2 SYDVKM. The CDR3, as DNA: TGTGCCAGCAGCCTGGACAGGGGTATTCAGCCCCAGCATTTT. It codes for CASSLDRGIQPQHF.

CDR3 sequence (DNA): TGTGCCAGCAGCTTAGGACAGGATGCTGGAAACACCATATATTTT. Its translation: CASSLGQDAGNTIYF. The genes are TRBV7-9 and TRBJ1-3, with D perhaps matching TRBD1 (6 bases). The CDR3 runs to 15 residues. V lost 1 base to trimming and J lost 2 bases, with 9 bases between them. Germline V gene lookup returns CDR1 SEHNR and CDR2 FQNEAQ (reference sequence).

This clone turned up a few times. The chain couples TRBV7-2 to TRBJ1-2; D ambiguous. This CDR3 comprises 14 residues. CDR1 is SGHTA and CDR2 is FQGNSA in the germline V gene. The V and J ends lost 5 bases and 7 bases respectively, with 17 bases between them. The CDR3 DNA is TGTGCCAGCAGCGCCGAAAGTTCCCTGCGTGGCTACACCTTC. Its translation is CASSAESSLRGYTF.

Turning to this clone: Other DNA sequences in this sample translate to the same CDR3. The chain employs TRBV6-5 and TRBJ1-2; D is ambiguous. From germline, CDR1 is MNHEY and CDR2 SVGAGI. This CDR3 contains 13 residues. V gave up 2 bases and J gave up 2 bases, with 6 bases separating them. The CDR3 sequence: CASSYDRNYGYTF. The CDR3 nucleotides read TGTGCCAGCAGTTACGATCGAAACTATGGCTACACCTTC.

The chain has TRBV5-1 and TRBJ1-4; TRBD1 is a possible D gene (6 bases). CDR1 and CDR2 (germline): SGHRS, YFSETQ. V lost 2 bases and J lost 0, with 14 bases in between. This CDR3 region has 17 residues. In DNA form, the CDR3 reads TGCGCCAGCAGCTTACAGGGTCACGGGGCAACTAATGAAAAACTGTTTTTT. Amino acid sequence: CASSLQGHGATNEKLFF.

This clone was counted only a few times. The gene calls are TRBV12-1 and TRBJ1-5; the D call in the table, TRBD1, was not verified against the DNA. TRBV12-1 is shown as a pseudogene. This CDR3 has 16 residues. The CDR3 spells CASSHETGFHNQPQHF. The CDR3 bases are TGTGCCAGCAGCCACGAGACAGGGTTTCACAATCAGCCCCAGCATTTT.